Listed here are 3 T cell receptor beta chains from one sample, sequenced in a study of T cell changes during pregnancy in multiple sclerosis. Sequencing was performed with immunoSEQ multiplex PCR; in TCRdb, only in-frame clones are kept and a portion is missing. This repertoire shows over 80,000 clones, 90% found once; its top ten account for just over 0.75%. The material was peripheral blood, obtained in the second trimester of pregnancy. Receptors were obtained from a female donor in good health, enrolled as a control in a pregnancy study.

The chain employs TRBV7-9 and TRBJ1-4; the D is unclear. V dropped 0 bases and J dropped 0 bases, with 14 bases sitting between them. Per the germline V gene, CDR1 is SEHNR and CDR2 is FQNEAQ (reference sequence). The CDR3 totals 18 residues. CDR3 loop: CASSLALRAAATNEKLFF. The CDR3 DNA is TGTGCCAGCAGCTTAGCGCTAAGAGCGGCCGCAACTAATGAAAAACTGTTTTTT.

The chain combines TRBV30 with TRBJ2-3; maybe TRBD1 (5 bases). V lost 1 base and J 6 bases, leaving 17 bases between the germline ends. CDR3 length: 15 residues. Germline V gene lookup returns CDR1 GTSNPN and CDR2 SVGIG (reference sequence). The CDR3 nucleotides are TGTGCCTGGAGTGGACGCAGGGAAAGTCGGGATACGCAGTATTTT. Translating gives CAWSGRRESRDTQYF.

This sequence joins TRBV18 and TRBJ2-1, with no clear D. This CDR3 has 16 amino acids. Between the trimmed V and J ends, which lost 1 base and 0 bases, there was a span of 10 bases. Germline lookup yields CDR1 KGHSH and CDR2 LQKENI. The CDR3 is CASSPRGGASYNEQFF. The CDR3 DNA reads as TGTGCCAGCTCACCACGTGGCGGAGCCTCCTACAATGAGCAGTTCTTC.